This T cell receptor (beta chain) was recovered during a study of T cell repertoires in cytomegalovirus infection. Study at large: Recently identified HLA-C-restricted CMV epitopes and well-studied HLA-B-restricted CMV epitopes were used by the study. CMV infection together with matching HLA type was indicated by public TCR beta signatures. General study points: HLA-C-restricted CMV-specific TCR beta clonotypes were dominant in the ex vivo response. Of the TCR beta families, the public ones yielded a cumulative frequency that identified carriers of CMV plus the relevant HLA.

TCRdb analysed the reads with MiXCR anew, one entry per CDR3 protein. This sample has 650,000 to 900,000 distinct CDR3 sequences, with under 35% found just once. A remark on this clonotype: Antigen unknown.

The TCR was taken from a human donor in good health (CMV status not recorded). Some clones in this sample may be carry-over from other donors' samples. The source was cultured CD8+ T cells from PBMCs, collected from culture after CMV antigen stimulation.

CDR3 residues: CATSRGGELFF. The CDR3 nucleotides read TGTGCCACCAGCAGGGGGGGGGAGCTGTTTTTT. The chain uses TRBV15 and TRBJ2-2; D uncertain. From germline, CDR1 is LNHNV and CDR2 YYDKDF (reference sequence). Deletions cut 3 bases from V and 8 bases from J, with 4 bases between. The length of the CDR3 is 11 residues.